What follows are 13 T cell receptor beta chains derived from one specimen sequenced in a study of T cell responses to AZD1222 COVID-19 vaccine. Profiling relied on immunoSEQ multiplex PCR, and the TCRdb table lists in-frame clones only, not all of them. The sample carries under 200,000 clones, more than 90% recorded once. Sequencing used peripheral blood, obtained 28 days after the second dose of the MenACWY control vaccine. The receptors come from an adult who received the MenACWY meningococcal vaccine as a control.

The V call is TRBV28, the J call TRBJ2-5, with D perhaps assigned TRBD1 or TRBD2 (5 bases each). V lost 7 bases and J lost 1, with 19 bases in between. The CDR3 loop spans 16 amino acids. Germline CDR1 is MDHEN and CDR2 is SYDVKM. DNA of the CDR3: TGTGCCAGCACCATACCCAGGGAGTTAGGCCAAGAGACCCAGTACTTC. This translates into CASTIPRELGQETQYF.

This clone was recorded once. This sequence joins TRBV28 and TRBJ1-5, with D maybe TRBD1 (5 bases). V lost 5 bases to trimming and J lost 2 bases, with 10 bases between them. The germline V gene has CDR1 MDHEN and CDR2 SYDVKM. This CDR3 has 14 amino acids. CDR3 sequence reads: CASSPRVGNQPQHF. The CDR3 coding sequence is TGTGCCAGCAGTCCCAGGGTGGGCAATCAGCCCCAGCATTTT.

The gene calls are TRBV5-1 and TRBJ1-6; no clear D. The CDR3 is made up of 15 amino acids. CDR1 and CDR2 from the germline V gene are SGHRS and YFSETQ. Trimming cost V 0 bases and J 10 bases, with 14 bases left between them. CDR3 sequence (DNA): TGCGCCAGCAGCTTGGAGTGGGGAGCGAGCTCACCCCTCCACTTT. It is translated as CASSLEWGASSPLHF.

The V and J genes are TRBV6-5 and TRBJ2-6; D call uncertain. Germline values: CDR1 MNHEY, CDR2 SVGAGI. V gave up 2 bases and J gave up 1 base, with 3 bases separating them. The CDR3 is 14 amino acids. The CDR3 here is CASSYVSGANVLTF. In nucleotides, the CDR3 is TGTGCCAGCAGTTACGTTTCTGGGGCCAACGTCCTGACTTTC.

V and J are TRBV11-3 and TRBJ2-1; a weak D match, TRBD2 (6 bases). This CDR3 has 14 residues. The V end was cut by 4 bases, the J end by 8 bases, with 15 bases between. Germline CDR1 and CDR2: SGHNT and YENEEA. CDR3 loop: CASSSGYSSDEQFF. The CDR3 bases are TGTGCCAGCAGCTCAGGATATTCTAGCGATGAGCAGTTCTTC.

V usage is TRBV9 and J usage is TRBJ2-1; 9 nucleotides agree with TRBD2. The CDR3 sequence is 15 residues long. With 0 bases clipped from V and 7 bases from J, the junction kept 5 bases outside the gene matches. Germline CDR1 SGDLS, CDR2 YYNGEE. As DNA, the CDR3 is TGTGCCAGCAGCGTAGTAGCGGGAGTATTGAATGAGCAGTTCTTC. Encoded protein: CASSVVAGVLNEQFF.

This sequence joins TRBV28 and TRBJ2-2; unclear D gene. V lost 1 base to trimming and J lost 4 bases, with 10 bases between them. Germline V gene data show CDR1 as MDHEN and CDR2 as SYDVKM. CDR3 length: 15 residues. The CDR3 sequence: CASSLLVSGTGELFF. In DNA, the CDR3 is TGTGCCAGCAGTTTATTGGTTAGTGGCACCGGGGAGCTGTTTTTT.

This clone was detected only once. This CDR3 reads CASSLGVSRPGSPLHF. DNA for the CDR3: TGTGCCAGCAGCTTAGGCGTGAGCAGGCCCGGTTCACCCCTCCACTTT. J is TRBJ1-6 and V is TRBV7-9; D gene unclear. Germline CDR1 reads SEHNR; CDR2 reads FQNEAQ (reference sequence). Trimming removed 1 base at V and 9 bases at J, with 16 bases between. CDR3 length: 16 amino acids.

The CDR3 DNA follows: TGTGCCATCATAGGGGACGGATACAATGAGCAGTTCTTC. Translation gives CAIIGDGYNEQFF. The V call is TRBV10-3, the J call TRBJ2-1; D could derive from TRBD1 or TRBD2 (5 bases each). Germline CDR1 is ENHRY and CDR2 is SYGVKD. The CDR3 spans 13 residues. The germline V and J ends were trimmed by 7 bases and 4 bases, with 11 bases remaining between them.

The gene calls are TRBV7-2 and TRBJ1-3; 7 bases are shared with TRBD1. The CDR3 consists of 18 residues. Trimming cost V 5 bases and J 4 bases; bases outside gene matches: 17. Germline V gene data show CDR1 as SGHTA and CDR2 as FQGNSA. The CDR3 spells CASSPLGAVTGFGNTIYF. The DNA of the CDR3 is TGTGCCAGCAGCCCGCTTGGAGCTGTGACAGGGTTCGGAAACACCATATATTTT. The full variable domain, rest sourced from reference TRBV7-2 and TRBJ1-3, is GAGVSQSPSNKVTEKGKDVELRCDPISGHTALYWYRQSLGQGLEFLIYFQGNSAPDKSGLPSDRFSAERTGGSVSTLTIQRTQQEDSAVYLCASSPLGAVTGFGNTIYFGEGSWLTVV.

DNA of the CDR3: TGTGCCAGCAGCAAAGCGCTGGGTAGCAGGGAGACCCAGTACTTC. This codes for CASSKALGSRETQYF. V is TRBV21-1 and J is TRBJ2-5. TRBV21-1 constitutes a pseudogene. The CDR3 runs to 15 residues.

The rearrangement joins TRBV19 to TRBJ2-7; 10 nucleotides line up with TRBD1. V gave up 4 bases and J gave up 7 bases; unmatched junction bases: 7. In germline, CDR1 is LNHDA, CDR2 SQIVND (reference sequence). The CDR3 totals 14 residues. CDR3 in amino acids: CASSTGQGKREQYF. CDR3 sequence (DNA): TGTGCCAGTAGTACGGGACAGGGGAAGAGGGAGCAGTACTTC.

The CDR3 DNA is TGTGCCAGCAGCCCCTCAGGCCTCAATGAAAAACTGTTTTTT. It is translated as CASSPSGLNEKLFF. This chain connects TRBV9 to TRBJ1-4; the D is unclear. In germline, CDR1 is SGDLS, CDR2 YYNGEE. V lost 4 bases and J lost 5, with 12 bases in between. CDR3 length: 14 residues. The whole variable domain, filled in from reference TRBV9 and TRBJ1-4, reads DSGVTQTPKHLITATGQRVTLRCSPRSGDLSVYWYQQSLDQGLQFLIQYYNGEERAKGNILERFSAQQFPDLHSELNLSSLELGDSALYFCASSPSGLNEKLFFGSGTQLSVL.